Listed below are T cell receptor beta chains from one sample, sequenced in a study of T cell responses to AZD1222 COVID-19 vaccine. Here immunoSEQ multiplex PCR was the method, and the copy in TCRdb shows in-frame clones only, minus some. Seen here are about 120,000 clones, more than 80% observed once, and the top ten hold about 3.1%. Sample: peripheral blood, taken on day 0 of AZD1222 vaccination. These receptors were collected from an adult in good health. The conserved cysteine and the conserved F or W are not part of the CDR3 here. Fields, in order: J gene, clone size, D gene, V gene, CDR3 protein. The D gene is left open where the match is weak. Clone size appears in some rows only: once, few, many, or a class for an expanded clone.

>TRBJ1-5|.|.|TRBV10-3
AISAGGDQPQH
>TRBJ2-2|.|.|TRBV11-2
ASSPRTTHTGELF
>TRBJ2-1|.|TRBD1|TRBV7-9
ASSLSIAGGWDEQF
>TRBJ1-1|.|.|TRBV19
ASSTSLNTEAF
>TRBJ1-4|once|TRBD1|TRBV28
ASSSHGTGENNEKLF
>TRBJ1-1|.|.|TRBV12-5
ASGLGRQTEAF
>TRBJ2-7|.|.|TRBV7-9
ASSLVGHEQY
>TRBJ2-7|few|.|TRBV14
ASSPPDLRLGSYEQY
>TRBJ2-7|.|.|TRBV2
ASSDRGYRDPYEQY
>TRBJ2-2|.|.|TRBV5-1
ASSFSVGGTGELF
>TRBJ2-7|.|.|TRBV14
ASSQFGYARRYEQY
>TRBJ1-6|.|.|TRBV19
ASSISGGDSYNSPLH
>TRBJ1-1|.|TRBD1|TRBV9
ASSLTGGDTEAF
>TRBJ1-2|.|TRBD1|TRBV4-2
ASSQTGQPNYGYT
>TRBJ2-1|.|.|TRBV19
ASGGGDEQF
>TRBJ1-1|.|.|TRBV15
ATSRARDQISEAF
>TRBJ1-2|.|.|TRBV18
ASSPSRGGYT
>TRBJ1-2|.|.|TRBV4-2
ASSQKGGANYGYT
>TRBJ2-7|once|TRBD2|TRBV5-1
ASSLAGTSANEQY
>TRBJ1-4|.|.|TRBV2
ASSEGADSPPNEKLF
>TRBJ1-1|few|TRBD1|TRBV7-8
ASSFRTGENTEAF
>TRBJ2-7|.|TRBD2|TRBV27
ASTAGLAGDEQY
>TRBJ2-3|.|TRBD2|TRBV9
ASSRVGLAGGPSTDTQY
>TRBJ1-5|.|.|TRBV28
ASSTWSNQPQH
>TRBJ1-2|.|.|TRBV9
ASSGAGGRHHIKNYGYT
>TRBJ2-7|once|.|TRBV30
AWSLTGPGQY
>TRBJ2-7|once|.|TRBV28
ASSLFGQIPYEQY